This T cell receptor beta chain is from a study of T-cell memory formation after mild COVID-19. Study conclusions and caveats: Whereas later expanders leaned CD4+, clones contracting day 15 to 85 showed a balanced CD4/CD8 makeup. Mainly in CM and EM were contracting CD4+ clones; CD8+ were in EMRA.

V lost 0 bases and J 2 bases, leaving 17 bases between the germline ends. This CDR3 region has 17 residues. Germline CDR1 SGHRS, CDR2 YFSETQ. Constant-segment primers were used for 5'RACE, and the resulting TCR alpha and TCR beta cDNA libraries carried sample barcodes and UMIs. TCRdb reanalysed the 5' RACE reads using MiXCR and keeps one entry per CDR3 protein. The sample includes 150,000 or so distinct CDR3 sequences, about a third of them seen just once. This clonotype was seen many times. Its matching antigen is unknown. Sequencing was carried out using PBMCs or a T cell subset sorted from them (not recorded which). The chain carries TRBV5-1 and TRBJ2-5; a weak D match, TRBD2 (6 bases). The sequence derives from an adult woman who had mild COVID-19 (a few samples of this study predate the infection). Cell type and time point are not known. The CDR3 coding sequence is TGCGCCAGCAGCTTGGAGGCGTCGGGACTTCGTCAAGAGACCCAGTACTTC. This encodes CASSLEASGLRQETQYF.